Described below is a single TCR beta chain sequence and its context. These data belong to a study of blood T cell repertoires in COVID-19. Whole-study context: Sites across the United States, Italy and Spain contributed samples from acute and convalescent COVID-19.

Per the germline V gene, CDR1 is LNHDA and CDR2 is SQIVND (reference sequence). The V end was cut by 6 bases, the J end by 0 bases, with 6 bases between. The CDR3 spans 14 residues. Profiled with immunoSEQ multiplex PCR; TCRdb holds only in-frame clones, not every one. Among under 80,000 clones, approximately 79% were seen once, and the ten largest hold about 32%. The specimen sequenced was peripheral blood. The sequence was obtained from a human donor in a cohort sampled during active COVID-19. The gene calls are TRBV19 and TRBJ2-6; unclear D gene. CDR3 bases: TGTGCCAGTAGCGTATACTCTGGGGCCAACGTCCTGACTTTC. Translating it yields CASSVYSGANVLTF.